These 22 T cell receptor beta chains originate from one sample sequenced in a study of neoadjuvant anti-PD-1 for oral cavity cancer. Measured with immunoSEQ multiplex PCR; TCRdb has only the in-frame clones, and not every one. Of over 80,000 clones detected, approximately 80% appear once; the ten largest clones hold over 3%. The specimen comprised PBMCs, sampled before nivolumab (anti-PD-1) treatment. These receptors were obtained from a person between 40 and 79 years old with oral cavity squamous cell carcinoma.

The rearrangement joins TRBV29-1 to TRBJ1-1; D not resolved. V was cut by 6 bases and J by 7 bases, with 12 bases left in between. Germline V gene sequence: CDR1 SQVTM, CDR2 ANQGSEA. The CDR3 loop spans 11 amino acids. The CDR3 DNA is TGCAGCGTCTGGGCGGTGGTTGAAGCTTTCTTT. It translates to CSVWAVVEAFF.

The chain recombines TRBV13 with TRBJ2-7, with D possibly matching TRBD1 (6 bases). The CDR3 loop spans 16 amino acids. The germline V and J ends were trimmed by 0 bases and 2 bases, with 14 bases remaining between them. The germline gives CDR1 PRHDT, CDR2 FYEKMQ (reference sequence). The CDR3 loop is CASSLGRTAPTYEQYF. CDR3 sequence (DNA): TGTGCCAGCAGCTTAGGCCGGACAGCACCTACCTACGAGCAGTACTTC.

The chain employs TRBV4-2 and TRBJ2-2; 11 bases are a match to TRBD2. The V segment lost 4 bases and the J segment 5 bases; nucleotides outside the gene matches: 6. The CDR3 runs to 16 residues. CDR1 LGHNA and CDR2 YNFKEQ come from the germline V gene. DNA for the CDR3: TGTGCCAGCAGCCCCCCTAGCGGGAGGATGACCGGGGAGCTGTTTTTT. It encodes CASSPPSGRMTGELFF.

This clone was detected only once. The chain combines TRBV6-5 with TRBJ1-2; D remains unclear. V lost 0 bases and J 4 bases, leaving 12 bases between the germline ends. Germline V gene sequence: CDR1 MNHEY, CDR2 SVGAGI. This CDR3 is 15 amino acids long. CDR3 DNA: TGTGCCAGCAGTTACTCGACCCGTAGCGGCTATGGCTACACCTTC. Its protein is CASSYSTRSGYGYTF.

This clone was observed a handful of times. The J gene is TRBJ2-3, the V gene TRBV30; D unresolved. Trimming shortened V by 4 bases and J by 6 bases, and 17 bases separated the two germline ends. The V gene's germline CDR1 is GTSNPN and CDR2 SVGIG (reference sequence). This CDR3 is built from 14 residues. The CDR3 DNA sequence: TGTGCCTGGACCCTGAACTATATCCGGGATACGCAGTATTTT. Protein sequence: CAWTLNYIRDTQYF.

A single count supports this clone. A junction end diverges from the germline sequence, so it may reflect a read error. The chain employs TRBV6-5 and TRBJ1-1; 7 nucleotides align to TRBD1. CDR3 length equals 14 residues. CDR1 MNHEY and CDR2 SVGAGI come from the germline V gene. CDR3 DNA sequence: TGTGCCAGCAGTTACAAGGCAGGGGGTACTGAGGCTTTCTTT. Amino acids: CASSYKAGGTEAFF.

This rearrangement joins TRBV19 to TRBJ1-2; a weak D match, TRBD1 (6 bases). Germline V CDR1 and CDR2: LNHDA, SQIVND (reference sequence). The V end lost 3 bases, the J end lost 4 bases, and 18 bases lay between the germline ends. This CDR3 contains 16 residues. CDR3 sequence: CASSINAAGASYGYTF. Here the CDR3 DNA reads TGTGCCAGTAGTATTAATGCAGCAGGGGCCAGCTATGGCTACACCTTC.

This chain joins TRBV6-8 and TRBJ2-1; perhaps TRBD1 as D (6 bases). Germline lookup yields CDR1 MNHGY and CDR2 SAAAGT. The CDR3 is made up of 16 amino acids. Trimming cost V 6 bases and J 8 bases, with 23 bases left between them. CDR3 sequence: CASRQLQGFEQYEQFF. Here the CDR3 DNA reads TGTGCCAGCAGGCAACTTCAGGGGTTTGAACAATATGAGCAGTTCTTC.

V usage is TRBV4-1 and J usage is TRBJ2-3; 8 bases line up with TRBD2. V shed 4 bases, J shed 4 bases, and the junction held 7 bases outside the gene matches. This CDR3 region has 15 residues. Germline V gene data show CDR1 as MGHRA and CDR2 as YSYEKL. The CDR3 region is CASSPGGVTADTQYF. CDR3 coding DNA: TGCGCCAGCAGCCCCGGGGGGGTCACTGCAGATACGCAGTATTTT.

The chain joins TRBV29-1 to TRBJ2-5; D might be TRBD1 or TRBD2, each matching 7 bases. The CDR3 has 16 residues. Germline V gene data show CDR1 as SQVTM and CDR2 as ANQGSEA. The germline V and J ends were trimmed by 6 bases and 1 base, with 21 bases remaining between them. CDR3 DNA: TGCAGCGTAGCGGGACAGCTCAATCACGCCCAAGAGACCCAGTACTTC. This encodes CSVAGQLNHAQETQYF.

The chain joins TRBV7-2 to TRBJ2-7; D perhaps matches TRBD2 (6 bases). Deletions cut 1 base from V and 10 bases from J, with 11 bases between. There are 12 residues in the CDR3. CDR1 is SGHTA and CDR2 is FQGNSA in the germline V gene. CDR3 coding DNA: TGTGCCAGCAGCTTAGACGGGGGACCCCAGTACTTC. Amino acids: CASSLDGGPQYF.

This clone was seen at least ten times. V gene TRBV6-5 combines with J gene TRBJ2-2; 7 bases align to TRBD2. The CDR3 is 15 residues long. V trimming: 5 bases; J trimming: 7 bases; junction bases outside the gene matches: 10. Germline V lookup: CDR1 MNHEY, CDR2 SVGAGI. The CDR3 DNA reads TGTGCCAGCAGTCCGGGGAGGGAGGGGATCGGGGAGCTGTTTTTT. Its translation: CASSPGREGIGELFF.

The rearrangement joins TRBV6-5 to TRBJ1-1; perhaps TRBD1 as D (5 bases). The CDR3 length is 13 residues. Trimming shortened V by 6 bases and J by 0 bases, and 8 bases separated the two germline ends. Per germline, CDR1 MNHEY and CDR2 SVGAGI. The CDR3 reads CASRGEMNTEAFF. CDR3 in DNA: TGTGCCAGCAGAGGGGAAATGAACACTGAAGCTTTCTTT.

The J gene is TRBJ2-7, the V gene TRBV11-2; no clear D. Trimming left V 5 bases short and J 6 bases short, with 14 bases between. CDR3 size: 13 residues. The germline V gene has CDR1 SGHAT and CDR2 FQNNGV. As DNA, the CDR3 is TGTGCCAGCAGCATCCTGCTCGTCCCCGAGCAGTACTTC. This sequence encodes CASSILLVPEQYF.

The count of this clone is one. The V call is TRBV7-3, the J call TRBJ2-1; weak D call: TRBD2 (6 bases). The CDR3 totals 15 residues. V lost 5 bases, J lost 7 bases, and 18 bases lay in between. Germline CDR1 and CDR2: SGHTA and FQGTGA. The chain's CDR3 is CASSPGTPLANEQFF. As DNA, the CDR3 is TGTGCCAGCAGCCCAGGGACTCCCCTAGCAAATGAGCAGTTCTTC.

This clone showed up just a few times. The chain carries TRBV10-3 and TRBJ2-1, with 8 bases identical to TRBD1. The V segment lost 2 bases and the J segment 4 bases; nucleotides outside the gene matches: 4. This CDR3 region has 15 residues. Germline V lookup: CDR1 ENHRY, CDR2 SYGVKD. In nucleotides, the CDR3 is TGTGCCATCAGTGAGGGTTGGGACAGGTACAATGAGCAGTTCTTC. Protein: CAISEGWDRYNEQFF.

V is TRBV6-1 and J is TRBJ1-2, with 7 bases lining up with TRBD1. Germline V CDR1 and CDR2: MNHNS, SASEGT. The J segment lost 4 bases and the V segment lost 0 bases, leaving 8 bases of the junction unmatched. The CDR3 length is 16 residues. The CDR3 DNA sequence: TGTGCCAGCAGTGAAGCAGTCGGAGGGACAGCCTATGGCTACACCTTC. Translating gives CASSEAVGGTAYGYTF.

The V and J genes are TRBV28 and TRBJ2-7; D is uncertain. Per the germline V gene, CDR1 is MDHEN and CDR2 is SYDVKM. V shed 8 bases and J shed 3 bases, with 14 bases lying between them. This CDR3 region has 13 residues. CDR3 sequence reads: CASEASVDYEQYF. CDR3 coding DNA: TGTGCCAGCGAGGCAAGTGTAGACTACGAGCAGTACTTC.

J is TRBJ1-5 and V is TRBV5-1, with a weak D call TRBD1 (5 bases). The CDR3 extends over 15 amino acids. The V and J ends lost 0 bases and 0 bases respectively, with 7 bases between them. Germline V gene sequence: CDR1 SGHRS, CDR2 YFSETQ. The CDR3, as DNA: TGCGCCAGCAGCTTGGGGACACATAGCAATCAGCCCCAGCATTTT. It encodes CASSLGTHSNQPQHF.

The CDR3 nucleotides are TGCGCCAGCAGGATTGGACAGGCCGGGACCGGGGAGCTGTTTTTT. It translates to CASRIGQAGTGELFF. The chain carries TRBV5-1 and TRBJ2-2, with 7 bases lining up with TRBD1. From germline, CDR1 is SGHRS and CDR2 YFSETQ. The CDR3 length is 15 residues. V lost 5 bases to trimming and J lost 5 bases; unmatched junction nucleotides: 9.

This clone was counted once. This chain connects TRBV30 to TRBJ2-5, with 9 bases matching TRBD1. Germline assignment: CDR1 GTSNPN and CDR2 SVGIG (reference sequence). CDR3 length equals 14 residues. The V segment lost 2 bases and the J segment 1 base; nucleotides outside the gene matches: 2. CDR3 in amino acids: CAWSWGQGQETQYF. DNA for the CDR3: TGTGCCTGGAGTTGGGGACAGGGCCAAGAGACCCAGTACTTC.

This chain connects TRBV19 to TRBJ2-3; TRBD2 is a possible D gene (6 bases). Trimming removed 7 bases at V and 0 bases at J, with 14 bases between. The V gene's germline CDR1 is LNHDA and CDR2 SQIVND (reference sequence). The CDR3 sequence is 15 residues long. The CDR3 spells CASKLGTSSTDTQYF. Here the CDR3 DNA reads TGTGCCAGTAAATTAGGGACTTCTAGCACAGATACGCAGTATTTT.